The 8 T cell receptor beta chains below all came from one sample that was sequenced in a study of T cells in localized non-small cell lung cancer. Sequenced by immunoSEQ multiplex PCR; TCRdb stores in-frame clones only, minus some. The sample consists of about 32,000 clones, around 90% of them appearing once. Sequencing used peripheral blood mononuclear cells, obtained before any cancer treatment. The receptor set was obtained from a woman between 40 and 69 years old with stage III lung adenocarcinoma.

The chain links TRBV29-1 to TRBJ1-1; maybe TRBD1 (6 bases). This CDR3 spans 13 amino acids. Germline CDR1 SQVTM, CDR2 ANQGSEA. V dropped 7 bases and J dropped 4 bases, with 16 bases sitting between them. In DNA, the CDR3 is TGCAGCGCCCCGAGGGGGGTAGGCACTGAAGCTTTCTTT. Protein: CSAPRGVGTEAFF.

This clone occurred a few times. The CDR3 bases are TGTGCCAGCAGTCCGGGACAGAGCTATGGCTACACCTTC. This encodes CASSPGQSYGYTF. The rearrangement links TRBV25-1 to TRBJ1-2; 7 positions agree with TRBD1. The germline V gene has CDR1 MGHDK and CDR2 SYGVNS. The CDR3 consists of 13 residues. The V gene end was trimmed by 5 bases and the J gene end by 4 bases; junction bases not matched to a gene: 4.

In its sample, this clone was seen once. The chain is built from TRBV10-1 and TRBJ2-5; D gene ambiguous. Germline CDR1 and CDR2: WNHNN and SYGVQD (reference sequence). Trimming pared 3 bases from V and 2 bases from J, leaving 13 bases between. The length of the CDR3 is 15 residues. The CDR3 coding sequence is TGCGCCAGCAGTGAAGGAGCGACCCTTCAAGAGACCCAGTACTTC. As protein: CASSEGATLQETQYF.

The chain recombines TRBV28 with TRBJ2-3; tentatively, D is TRBD1 or TRBD2 (5 bases each). CDR1 is MDHEN, CDR2 SYDVKM, per germline. This CDR3 comprises 15 residues. V gave up 0 bases and J gave up 0 bases, with 7 bases separating them. CDR3 region: CASSLWGDSTDTQYF. The CDR3 DNA follows: TGTGCCAGCAGTTTATGGGGGGACAGCACAGATACGCAGTATTTT. Based on the CDR3 plus reference TRBV28 and TRBJ2-3, the full variable domain is DVKVTQSSRYLVKRTGEKVFLECVQDMDHENMFWYRQDPGLGLRLIYFSYDVKMKEKGDIPEGYSVSREKKERFSLILESASTNQTSMYLCASSLWGDSTDTQYFGPGTRLTVL.

The rearrangement links TRBV4-1 to TRBJ2-2; 10 bases align to TRBD2. V lost 0 bases, J lost 4 bases, and 11 bases stayed unmatched. Germline loops: CDR1 MGHRA, CDR2 YSYEKL. This CDR3 is built from 19 residues. The CDR3 sequence is CASSQESPSGRRGTGELFF. The CDR3 bases are TGCGCCAGCAGCCAAGAGAGTCCTAGCGGGAGAAGGGGCACCGGGGAGCTGTTTTTT.

This clone was observed a few times. The J gene is TRBJ2-7, the V gene TRBV6-1, with D possibly being TRBD2 (6 bases). CDR1 and CDR2 from the germline V gene are MNHNS and SASEGT. CDR3 size: 15 residues. The V end lost 1 base, the J end lost 0 bases, and 10 bases lay between the germline ends. This CDR3 reads CASSEDNSGSYEQYF. CDR3 coding DNA: TGTGCCAGCAGTGAAGATAATAGCGGCTCCTACGAGCAGTACTTC.

The CDR3 region is CASSPELNTEAFF. CDR3 in DNA: TGTGCCAGCAGCCCCGAGTTGAACACTGAAGCTTTCTTT. The V gene is TRBV7-6, the J gene TRBJ1-1; D is ambiguous. This CDR3 is 13 amino acids long. The ends were cut back, 5 bases at V and 0 bases at J, with 7 bases in the middle. Germline CDR1 reads SGHVS; CDR2 reads FNYEAQ.

In its sample, this clone was seen once. The chain joins TRBV5-1 to TRBJ2-7, with D possibly being TRBD1 or TRBD2 (6 bases each). Germline V gives CDR1 SGHRS, CDR2 YFSETQ. The ends were cut back, 0 bases at V and 5 bases at J, with 9 bases in the middle. The CDR3 runs 13 residues. The CDR3 sequence is CASSLAGADEQYF. The CDR3 DNA sequence: TGCGCCAGCAGCTTGGCGGGGGCTGACGAGCAGTACTTC.